This TCR beta chain was sequenced for a study of cytomegalovirus exposure and HLA in healthy donors. Study-level findings and limits: Among the CMV-associated chains, a few were confirmed in vitro as specific for CMV antigens. Researchers reported in a later analysis that a missense DCLRE1C variant was tied to TCR beta V- and J-gene trimming.

The CDR3 covers 14 residues. From germline, CDR1 is SGHVS and CDR2 FQNEAQ. Trimming took 1 base from V and 5 from J, leaving 8 bases between them. In the PCR, 60 Vbeta and 13 Jbeta primers were used. Clones were sequenced by immunoSEQ multiplex PCR, and TCRdb holds only the in-frame ones, with some missing. The sample records more than 90,000 clones, 65% to 80% being singletons. This clone came up a few times. Its antigen is unknown. V is TRBV7-8 and J is TRBJ1-4; D unclear. The sequencing input was PBMCs. This TCR was sampled from a human donor in good health. The CDR3 region is CASSLETPNEKLFF. The CDR3, as DNA: TGTGCCAGCAGCTTAGAAACTCCCAATGAAAAACTGTTTTTT.